This TCR beta chain was identified in a study of human T cells and chemical hapten exposure. Study context: All through the roughly 24-week study, the scalp of each patient received diphenylcyclopropenone doses weekly.

Study-level points and caveats: Clustering by CDR3 similarity yielded significantly more large clusters from expanded TCRs than controls.

Time point defined: pre-sensitization, week 0. The treatment is: therapeutic diphenylcyclopropenone sensitization with weekly scalp DPC. This clonotype was found a few times. The antigen is unknown. Trimming removed 2 bases at V and 0 bases at J, with 8 bases between. This CDR3 comprises 15 residues. TCRdb redid the calling of the RACE reads with MiXCR, one entry per CDR3 protein. This table has some 98,000 distinct CDR3 sequences, 10% to 13% appearing once. The specimen was whole blood, collected in connection with sensitization to the hapten diphenylcyclopropenone (DPC). J is TRBJ2-1 and V is TRBV12-3 or TRBV12-4; tentatively, D is TRBD1 (6 bases). This TCR came from an older woman with alopecia areata. Some clones in this sample may be carry-over from other donors' samples. Written as DNA, the CDR3 is TGTGCCAGCAGTTTAAGGGGGACCTCCTACAATGAGCAGTTCTTC. As protein: CASSLRGTSYNEQFF.